Presented here are 16 T cell receptor beta chains from one specimen sequenced in a study of blood T cell repertoires in COVID-19. Some clones are missing from TCRdb's copy, which holds only in-frame ones; the method was immunoSEQ multiplex PCR. The sample has about 160,000 clones, 85% to 90% seen once. Sequenced sample: peripheral blood. These receptors were collected from a woman in her 70s with COVID-19, enrolled during active disease.

A few counts support this clone. The chain uses TRBV10-3 and TRBJ1-1; 8 positions agree with TRBD1. Germline V gene data show CDR1 as ENHRY and CDR2 as SYGVKD. The trim removed 9 bases at V and 4 bases at J, leaving 7 bases unmatched. The CDR3 has 13 amino acids. CDR3 amino acids: CAINGQGGTEAFF. The CDR3 nucleotides read TGTGCCATAAACGGACAGGGTGGCACTGAAGCTTTCTTT.

The chain couples TRBV18 to TRBJ1-6, with TRBD1 as a possible D gene (6 bases). Germline V gene data show CDR1 as KGHSH and CDR2 as LQKENI. This CDR3 comprises 16 residues. V lost 6 bases and J lost 9, with 21 bases in between. The CDR3 reads CASSEQGGATSSPLHF. For the CDR3, the DNA is TGTGCCAGCTCGGAACAGGGAGGGGCTACTAGTTCACCCCTCCACTTT.

The rearrangement joins TRBV5-1 to TRBJ2-3; 9 nucleotides align to TRBD2. The ends lost 0 bases at V and 5 bases at J; junction bases unmatched: 7. The CDR3 contains 16 residues. Germline V lookup: CDR1 SGHRS, CDR2 YFSETQ. The chain's CDR3 is CASSLEAGGPKDTQYF. In DNA, the CDR3 is TGCGCCAGCAGCTTGGAGGCGGGGGGGCCAAAAGATACGCAGTATTTT.

This clone has just a few counts. The chain uses TRBV20-1 and TRBJ1-1; a weak D match, TRBD1 (6 bases). Per germline, CDR1 DFQATT and CDR2 SNEGSKA (reference sequence). Trimming took off 3 bases at V and 5 bases at J, with 10 bases between the two ends. The length of the CDR3 is 12 residues. This CDR3 reads CSASQGLTEAFF. The CDR3 coding sequence is TGCAGTGCTAGTCAGGGGCTGACTGAAGCTTTCTTT.

The chain has TRBV3-1 (or the pseudogene TRBV3-2) and TRBJ2-3, with a possible D match to TRBD2 (7 bases). Trimming took 1 base from V and 1 from J, leaving 15 bases between them. The CDR3 covers 17 residues. The germline V gene has CDR1 LGHDT and CDR2 YNNKEL (reference sequence). CDR3 amino acids: CASSQGFGGGGTDTQYF. The CDR3 nucleotides are TGTGCCAGCAGCCAAGGGTTTGGAGGGGGGGGCACAGATACGCAGTATTTT.

This sequence joins TRBV28 and TRBJ1-2; 8 nucleotides line up with TRBD1. The CDR3 runs to 15 residues. Germline V gives CDR1 MDHEN, CDR2 SYDVKM. After removal of 3 bases from V and 6 bases from J, the junction contained 9 bases not matched to a gene. In nucleotides, the CDR3 is TGTGCCAGCAGTTTCCTCCGGCAGGGGGCAAATGGCTACACCTTC. Its protein product is CASSFLRQGANGYTF.

Of note for this clone: Other DNA sequences in this specimen translate into the identical CDR3. The chain recombines TRBV28 with TRBJ1-2; TRBD1 matches at 10 bases. Germline CDR1 and CDR2: MDHEN and SYDVKM. J gave up 7 bases and V 2 bases, and 1 base lay outside the gene matches. The CDR3 contains 13 residues. This CDR3 is CASSLGQGGGYTF. DNA of the CDR3: TGTGCCAGCAGTTTAGGACAGGGGGGTGGCTACACCTTC.

CDR3 DNA: TGTGCCAGCAGCCCGCGCGCGGGTTTTTCTGAAGCTTTCTTT. Its translation is CASSPRAGFSEAFF. The genes are TRBV11-2 and TRBJ1-1; no clear D. The CDR3 contains 14 residues. The V gene's germline CDR1 is SGHAT and CDR2 FQNNGV. Trimming cost V 5 bases and J 6 bases, with 16 bases left between them.

CDR3 sequence: CASSHSMRGGPETQYF. For the CDR3, the DNA is TGCGCCAGCAGCCACTCTATGAGGGGGGGGCCAGAGACCCAGTACTTC. The J gene is TRBJ2-5, the V gene TRBV4-1; D may be TRBD2 (7 bases). V gave up 3 bases and J gave up 4 bases, with 18 bases separating them. Germline V gene lookup returns CDR1 MGHRA and CDR2 YSYEKL. This CDR3 has 16 amino acids.

The chain is built from TRBV11-2 and TRBJ2-5; D gene ambiguous. Trimming cost V 1 base and J 2 bases, with 5 bases left between them. This CDR3 has 13 residues. CDR1 is SGHAT and CDR2 is FQNNGV in the germline V gene. The CDR3 region has the DNA TGTGCCAGCAGCTTAGGGCTGCAAGAGACCCAGTACTTC. Translated, it gives CASSLGLQETQYF. Full variable domain (outside the CDR3, taken from reference TRBV11-2 and TRBJ2-5): EAGVAQSPRYKIIEKRQSVAFWCNPISGHATLYWYQQILGQGPKLLIQFQNNGVVDDSQLPKDRFSAERLKGVDSTLKIQPAKLEDSAVYLCASSLGLQETQYFGPGTRLLVL.

This chain uses TRBV7-8 with TRBJ2-7, with 12 bases lining up with TRBD1. This CDR3 is 15 amino acids long. Germline assignment: CDR1 SGHVS and CDR2 FQNEAQ. Trimming at V came to 5 bases and at J to 6 bases, leaving 8 bases not matched to a gene. CDR3 protein: CASSRPGTGGLEQYF. For the CDR3, the DNA is TGTGCCAGCAGCCGGCCCGGGACAGGGGGCCTCGAGCAGTACTTC.

CDR3: CASSQGQHGYTF. The CDR3 bases are TGTGCCAGCAGCCAAGGGCAACATGGCTACACCTTC. This chain links TRBV3-1 (or the pseudogene TRBV3-2) with TRBJ1-2; D call uncertain. The CDR3 is 12 amino acids. The germline CDR1 and CDR2 sequences are LGHDT and YNNKEL (reference sequence). Trimming stripped 1 base from V and 6 bases from J, with 6 bases between.

This sequence joins TRBV5-6 and TRBJ1-4; the D is unclear. V lost 1 base, J lost 8 bases, and 18 bases lay in between. The germline CDR1 and CDR2 sequences are SGHDT and YYEEEE. The CDR3 consists of 16 residues. CDR3 bases: TGTGCCAGCAGCTTGATACAACACCCGTCTTCGGAAAAACTGTTTTTT. Protein: CASSLIQHPSSEKLFF.

The chain links TRBV18 to TRBJ1-1, with D possibly matching TRBD1 (6 bases). V was cut by 2 bases and J by 3 bases, with 7 bases left in between. Germline assignment: CDR1 KGHSH and CDR2 LQKENI. This CDR3 has 13 residues. As DNA, the CDR3 is TGTGCCAGCTCACCAGCAGGGGACACTGAAGCTTTCTTT. This gives the protein CASSPAGDTEAFF.

The V and J genes are TRBV28 and TRBJ2-7; 8 positions agree with TRBD2. This CDR3 has 15 residues. V shed 3 bases, J shed 5 bases, and the junction held 9 bases outside the gene matches. Germline CDR1 MDHEN, CDR2 SYDVKM. Here the CDR3 DNA reads TGTGCCAGCAGTTTGCTGGGCGGGGGGAAAGACGAGCAGTACTTC. It is translated as CASSLLGGGKDEQYF.

This chain connects TRBV28 to TRBJ1-5; 7 bases are a match to TRBD1. Germline V CDR1 and CDR2: MDHEN, SYDVKM. The CDR3 length is 13 residues. Trimming removed 6 bases from V and 5 bases from J; junction bases left unmatched: 4. This CDR3 is CASRYRGDQPQHF. The CDR3 region has the DNA TGTGCCAGCAGATACAGGGGTGATCAGCCCCAGCATTTT.